The 18 T cell receptor beta chains presented below share a single source sample, sequenced in a study of OX40 agonist ivuxolimab in advanced cancers. Method: immunoSEQ multiplex PCR; TCRdb's copy keeps in-frame clones and lacks some. The sample has roughly 89,000 clones, around 89% seen once. The sequencing used CD4+ or CD8+ T cells sorted from blood, collected in a trial of the OX40 agonist ivuxolimab. The receptors were sampled from an adult with an advanced solid tumor such as melanoma, head and neck, liver or kidney cancer.

Turning to this clone: The junction shows a germline mismatch at one end, possibly a read error. The CDR3, as DNA: TGTGCTAGCAGCTTGGTACTAGCGGAACAAGAGACCCAGTACTTC. It specifies CASSLVLAEQETQYF. The chain links TRBV7-7 to TRBJ2-5; 8 positions match TRBD2. This CDR3 region has 15 residues. CDR1 is SSHAT, CDR2 FNYEAQ, per germline (reference sequence).

This clone was observed a single time. The CDR3 DNA is TGTGCCAGCAGGAGGCAGGGGAATGAAAAACTGTTTTTT. As protein: CASRRQGNEKLFF. V is TRBV7-9 and J is TRBJ1-4; D is perhaps TRBD1 (6 bases). The CDR3 has 13 residues. CDR1 and CDR2 from the germline V gene are SEHNR and FQNEAQ (reference sequence). With 6 bases removed from V and 5 bases from J, the gap between germline ends came to 10 bases.

J is TRBJ2-5 and V is TRBV9, with 8 bases that match TRBD2. With V trimmed by 0 bases and J by 4 bases, 5 bases remained unmatched. The CDR3 is 15 residues long. The germline gives CDR1 SGDLS, CDR2 YYNGEE. The CDR3, as DNA: TGTGCCAGCAGCGTAGACGGGAGGGCCAGAGAGACCCAGTACTTC. Translation gives CASSVDGRARETQYF. The full variable domain, its missing parts supplied by reference TRBV9 and TRBJ2-5, is DSGVTQTPKHLITATGQRVTLRCSPRSGDLSVYWYQQSLDQGLQFLIQYYNGEERAKGNILERFSAQQFPDLHSELNLSSLELGDSALYFCASSVDGRARETQYFGPGTRLLVL.

DNA of the CDR3: TGTGCCAGCAGCTTAAGCTCCTACGAGCAGTACTTC. Amino acids: CASSLSSYEQYF. The chain carries TRBV7-9 and TRBJ2-7; no clear D. Per germline, CDR1 SEHNR and CDR2 FQNEAQ (reference sequence). CDR3 length equals 12 residues. Trimming left V 2 bases short and J 0 bases short, with 2 bases between.

J is TRBJ2-1 and V is TRBV11-3; no clear D. CDR3 size: 12 residues. With 5 bases removed from V and 10 bases from J, the gap between germline ends came to 12 bases. The germline CDR1 and CDR2 sequences are SGHNT and YENEEA. The DNA for the CDR3 is TGTGCCAGCAGCCCATACGTGGCGGAGCAGTTCTTC. Protein product: CASSPYVAEQFF.

This chain uses TRBV7-9 with TRBJ1-5; D is unresolved. There are 14 residues in the CDR3. V gave up 8 bases and J gave up 5 bases, with 16 bases separating them. In germline, CDR1 is SEHNR, CDR2 FQNEAQ (reference sequence). The CDR3 coding sequence is TGTGCCAGCTCCTCGTTGAACCCAGATCAGCCCCAGCATTTT. Translating it yields CASSSLNPDQPQHF.

This chain uses TRBV10-3 with TRBJ2-5; D uncertain. V was trimmed by 2 bases and J by 2 bases, leaving 12 bases between them. Germline V gene data show CDR1 as ENHRY and CDR2 as SYGVKD. The CDR3 sequence is 15 residues long. This CDR3 reads CAISEVGILQETQYF. CDR3 DNA: TGTGCCATCAGTGAGGTCGGAATTTTACAAGAGACCCAGTACTTC.

CDR3 DNA sequence: TGTGCCTGGAGCATGACTAGCGGGCCCACCTACGAGCAGTACTTC. Encoded protein: CAWSMTSGPTYEQYF. The chain employs TRBV30 and TRBJ2-7; 10 nucleotides line up with TRBD2. J was trimmed by 2 bases and V by 3 bases; bases with no gene match: 7. Germline CDR1 reads GTSNPN; CDR2 reads SVGIG (reference sequence). CDR3 length: 15 residues.

This chain uses TRBV19 with TRBJ2-1; D not certain. Trimming stripped 4 bases from V and 4 bases from J, with 11 bases between. CDR1 is LNHDA, CDR2 SQIVND, per germline (reference sequence). This CDR3 is 14 amino acids long. CDR3 residues: CASSKRSPYNEQFF. The CDR3 DNA reads TGTGCCAGTAGTAAACGGTCTCCGTACAATGAGCAGTTCTTC.

CDR3 in amino acids: CASSPSTGDAYGYTF. CDR3 in DNA: TGTGCCAGCTCACCCTCGACAGGGGACGCCTATGGCTACACCTTC. J is TRBJ1-2 and V is TRBV18; 8 bases map to TRBD1. The CDR3 spans 15 residues. CDR1 and CDR2 (germline): KGHSH, LQKENI. Trimming cost V 3 bases and J 4 bases; bases outside gene matches: 7.

The chain uses TRBV7-9 and TRBJ2-1; D remains ambiguous. This CDR3 spans 12 amino acids. Between the trimmed V and J ends, which lost 6 bases and 8 bases, there was a span of 11 bases. The germline CDR1 and CDR2 sequences are SEHNR and FQNEAQ (reference sequence). CDR3 coding DNA: TGTGCCAGCAGTTTTCCTTTCCATGAGCAGTTCTTC. Protein product: CASSFPFHEQFF.

This clone was seen a few times. The gene calls are TRBV27 and TRBJ1-1; tentative D call: TRBD1 (6 bases). V gave up 2 bases and J gave up 7 bases, with 20 bases separating them. Germline V gene lookup returns CDR1 MNHEY and CDR2 SMNVEV (reference sequence). The CDR3 runs 16 residues. CDR3 coding DNA: TGTGCCAGCAGTTTAATTAATTACGCAGGGGCGGATGAAGCTTTCTTT. Amino acids: CASSLINYAGADEAFF.

V and J are TRBV27 and TRBJ2-7; D remains unclear. V gave up 2 bases and J gave up 3 bases, with 8 bases separating them. From germline, CDR1 is MNHEY and CDR2 SMNVEV (reference sequence). The CDR3 sequence is 13 residues long. CDR3 amino acids: CASSLTPGYEQYF. DNA of the CDR3: TGTGCCAGCAGTTTAACACCCGGCTACGAGCAGTACTTC.

This clone was picked up one time. The chain combines TRBV19 with TRBJ2-7; maybe TRBD2 (5 bases). V lost 5 bases and J 3 bases, leaving 14 bases between the germline ends. This CDR3 is 14 amino acids long. Looked up from germline, CDR1 is LNHDA and CDR2 is SQIVND (reference sequence). The chain's CDR3 is CASSEGSRYYEQYF. In nucleotides, the CDR3 is TGTGCCAGTAGTGAGGGTTCTCGTTACTACGAGCAGTACTTC.

The chain is built from TRBV5-1 and TRBJ2-7; TRBD2 might be the D (6 bases). This CDR3 spans 12 amino acids. Trimming stripped 4 bases from V and 3 bases from J, with 8 bases between. Looked up from germline, CDR1 is SGHRS and CDR2 is YFSETQ. The CDR3 DNA reads TGCGCCAGCAGCAACGGGGGCTACGAGCAGTACTTC. Translated: CASSNGGYEQYF.

V and J are TRBV7-6 and TRBJ2-1; weak D call: TRBD1 (8 bases). Trimming left V 4 bases short and J 2 bases short, with 18 bases between. In germline, CDR1 is SGHVS, CDR2 FNYEAQ. The CDR3 sequence is 17 residues long. The CDR3 DNA reads as TGTGCCAGCAGCTACAGGGGGGGGACACTAACCTACAATGAGCAGTTCTTC. Encoded protein: CASSYRGGTLTYNEQFF.

This chain connects TRBV30 to TRBJ2-7; D is perhaps TRBD2 (5 bases). V was shortened by 1 base and J by 5 bases, with 15 bases between the two germline ends. The CDR3 contains 14 residues. Germline V gene sequence: CDR1 GTSNPN, CDR2 SVGIG (reference sequence). The CDR3 is CAWSAASGINEQYF. Here the CDR3 DNA reads TGTGCCTGGAGTGCAGCATCGGGGATTAACGAGCAGTACTTC.

V gene TRBV21-1 combines with J gene TRBJ1-1; no DNA check was done on the table's D call, TRBD1. TRBV21-1 is shown as a pseudogene. The CDR3 length is 14 residues. The CDR3 here is CASSNLDGQSEAFF. The CDR3 DNA reads as TGTGCCAGCAGCAACCTAGACGGACAGTCTGAAGCTTTCTTT.